What follows is one T cell receptor beta chain and its context. TCRdb keeps only in-frame clones here, not all; method: immunoSEQ multiplex PCR. Seen here are about 60,000 clones, 90% to 95% observed once, and the top ten hold 3.2%. Germline lookup yields CDR1 SNHLY and CDR2 FYNNEI. This CDR3 contains 18 residues. V lost 7 bases, J lost 5 bases, and 15 bases stayed unmatched. The data derive from a study of T cell changes during pregnancy in multiple sclerosis. The sample was CD8+ T cells from peripheral blood mononuclear cells, taken in the second trimester of pregnancy. The receptor's source is a female donor with multiple sclerosis, enrolled in a pregnancy study. The chain employs TRBV2 and TRBJ2-5; 14 nucleotides match TRBD2. The CDR3, as DNA: TGTGCCAGCATCGATAGGACTAGCGGGAGGCGGGTAGGGGAGACCCAGTACTTC. Translating gives CASIDRTSGRRVGETQYF.